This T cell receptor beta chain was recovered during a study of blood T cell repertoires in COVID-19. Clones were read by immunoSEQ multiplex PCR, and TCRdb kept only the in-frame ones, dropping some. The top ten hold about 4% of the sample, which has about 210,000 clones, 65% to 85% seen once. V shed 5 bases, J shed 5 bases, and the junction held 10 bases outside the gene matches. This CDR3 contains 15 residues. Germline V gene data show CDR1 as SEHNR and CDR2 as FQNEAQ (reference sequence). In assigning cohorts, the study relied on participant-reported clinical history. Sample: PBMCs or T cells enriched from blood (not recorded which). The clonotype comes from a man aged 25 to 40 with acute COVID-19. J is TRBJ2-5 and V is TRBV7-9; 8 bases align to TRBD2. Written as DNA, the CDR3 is TGTGCCAGCAGCGGCTCTCGGGGGGGCGAGGAGACCCAGTACTTC. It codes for CASSGSRGGEETQYF.